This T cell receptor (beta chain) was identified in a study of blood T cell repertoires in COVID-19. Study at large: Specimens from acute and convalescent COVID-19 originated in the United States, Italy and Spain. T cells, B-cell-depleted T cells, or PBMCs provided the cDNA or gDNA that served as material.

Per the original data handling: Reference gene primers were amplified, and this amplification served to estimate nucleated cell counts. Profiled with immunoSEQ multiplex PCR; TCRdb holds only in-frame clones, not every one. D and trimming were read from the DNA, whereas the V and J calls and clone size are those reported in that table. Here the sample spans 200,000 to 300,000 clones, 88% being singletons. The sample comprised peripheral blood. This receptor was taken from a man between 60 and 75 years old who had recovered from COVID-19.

The DNA for the CDR3 is TGTGCCAGCAGCCATTTCCCCGGGGAGCTGTTTTTT. Amino acid sequence: CASSHFPGELFF. The rearrangement uses TRBV7-2 and TRBJ2-2; D is uncertain. The ends were cut back, 5 bases at V and 6 bases at J, with 7 bases in the middle. The germline V gene encodes CDR1 SGHTA and CDR2 FQGNSA. This CDR3 spans 12 amino acids.